This T cell receptor (beta chain) was retrieved from a study of shared clonotypes between healthy human individuals. Study results and limitations: When compared with the clonotypes that were shared by all four sorted-subset donors, the non-shared clonotypes turned out to have lower generation probabilities.

The CDR3 is made up of 14 amino acids. The V segment lost 5 bases and the J segment 5 bases; nucleotides outside the gene matches: 6. Germline CDR1 MDHEN, CDR2 SYDVKM. In regard to this clone: Antigen specificity is unknown.

The protocol was immunoSEQ multiplex PCR, while the TCRdb copy is restricted to in-frame clones and leaves out a portion. The sample records some 1,100,000 clones, around three quarters being singletons. The sequence derives from a man between 18 and 35 years old in good health. Some clones in this sample may be carry-over from other donors' samples. Sequences were obtained from memory CD4+ T cells from PBMCs. Noted subset: CD45RA-negative fraction. The J gene is TRBJ1-5, the V gene TRBV28; 7 bases agree with TRBD1. CDR3 protein: CASSLRDSYQPQHF. Written as DNA, the CDR3 is TGTGCCAGCAGTCTCCGGGACAGTTATCAGCCCCAGCATTTT.